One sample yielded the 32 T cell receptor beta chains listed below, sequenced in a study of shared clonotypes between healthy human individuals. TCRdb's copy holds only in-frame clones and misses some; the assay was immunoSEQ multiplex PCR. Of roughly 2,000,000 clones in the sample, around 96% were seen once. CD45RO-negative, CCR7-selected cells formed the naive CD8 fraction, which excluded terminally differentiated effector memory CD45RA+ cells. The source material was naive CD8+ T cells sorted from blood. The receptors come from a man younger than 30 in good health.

This CDR3 is CASSEWLGGSGNTIYF. The CDR3 coding sequence is TGTGCCAGCAGTGAATGGCTAGGAGGCTCTGGAAACACCATATATTTT. The chain couples TRBV6-1 to TRBJ1-3, with D hard to call. The CDR3 is 16 amino acids. The germline gives CDR1 MNHNS, CDR2 SASEGT. The germline V and J ends were trimmed by 2 bases and 0 bases, with 11 bases remaining between them.

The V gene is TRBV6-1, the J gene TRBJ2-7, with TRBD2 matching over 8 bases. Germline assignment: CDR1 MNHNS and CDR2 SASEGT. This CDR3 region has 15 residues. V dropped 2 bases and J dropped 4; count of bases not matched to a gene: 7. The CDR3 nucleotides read TGTGCCAGCAGTGAACTAGCGGGCCCACGGTACGAGCAGTACTTC. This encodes CASSELAGPRYEQYF.

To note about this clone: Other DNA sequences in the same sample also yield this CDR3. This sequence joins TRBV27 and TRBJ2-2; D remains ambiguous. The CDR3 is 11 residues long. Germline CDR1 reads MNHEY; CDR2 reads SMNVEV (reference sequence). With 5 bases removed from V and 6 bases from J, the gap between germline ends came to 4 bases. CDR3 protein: CASSRSGELFF. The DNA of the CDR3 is TGTGCCAGCAGTCGATCCGGGGAGCTGTTTTTT.

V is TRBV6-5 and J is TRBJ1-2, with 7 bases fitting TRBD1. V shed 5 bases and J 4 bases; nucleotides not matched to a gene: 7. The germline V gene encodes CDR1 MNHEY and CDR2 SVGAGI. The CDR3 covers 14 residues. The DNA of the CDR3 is TGTGCCAGCAGTGACCCGGGACAGAGCTATGGCTACACCTTC. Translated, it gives CASSDPGQSYGYTF.

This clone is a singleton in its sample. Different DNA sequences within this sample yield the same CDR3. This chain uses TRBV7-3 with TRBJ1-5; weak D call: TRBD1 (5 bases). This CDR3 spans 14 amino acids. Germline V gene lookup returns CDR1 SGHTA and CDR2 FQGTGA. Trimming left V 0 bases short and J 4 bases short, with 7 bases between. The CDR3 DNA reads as TGTGCCAGCAGCTTAACGGGGGGGAATCAGCCCCAGCATTTT. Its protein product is CASSLTGGNQPQHF.

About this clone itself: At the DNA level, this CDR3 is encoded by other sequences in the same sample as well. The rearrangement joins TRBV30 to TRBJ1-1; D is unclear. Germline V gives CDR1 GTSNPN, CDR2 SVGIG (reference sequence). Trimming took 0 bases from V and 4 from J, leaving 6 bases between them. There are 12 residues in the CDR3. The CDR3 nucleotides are TGTGCCTGGAGTGTCCTGGGCACTGAAGCTTTCTTT. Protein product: CAWSVLGTEAFF.

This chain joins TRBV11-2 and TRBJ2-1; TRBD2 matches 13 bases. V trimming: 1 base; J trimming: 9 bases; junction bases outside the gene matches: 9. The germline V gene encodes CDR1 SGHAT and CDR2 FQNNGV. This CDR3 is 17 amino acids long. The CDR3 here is CASSLVSWTSGSTEQFF. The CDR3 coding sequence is TGTGCCAGCAGCTTAGTCAGCTGGACTAGCGGGAGTACTGAGCAGTTCTTC.

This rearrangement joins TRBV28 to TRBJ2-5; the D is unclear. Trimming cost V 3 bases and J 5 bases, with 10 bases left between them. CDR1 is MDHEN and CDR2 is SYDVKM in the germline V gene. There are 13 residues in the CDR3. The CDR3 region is CASSLSGTETQYF. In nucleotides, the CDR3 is TGTGCCAGCAGTTTGTCTGGAACTGAGACCCAGTACTTC.

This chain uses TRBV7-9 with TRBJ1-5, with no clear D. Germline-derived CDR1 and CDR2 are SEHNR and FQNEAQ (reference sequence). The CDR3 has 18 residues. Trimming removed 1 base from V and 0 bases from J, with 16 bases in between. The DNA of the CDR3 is TGTGCCAGCAGCTTAGGCCGAGACGGGGAAGGTAGCAATCAGCCCCAGCATTTT. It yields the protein CASSLGRDGEGSNQPQHF.

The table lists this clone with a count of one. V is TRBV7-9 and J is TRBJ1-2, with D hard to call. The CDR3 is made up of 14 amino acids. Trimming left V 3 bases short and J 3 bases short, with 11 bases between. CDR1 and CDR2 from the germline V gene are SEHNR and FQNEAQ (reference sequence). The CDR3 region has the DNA TGTGCCAGCAGCTTGGAGGCTAGGGACTATGGCTACACCTTC. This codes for CASSLEARDYGYTF.

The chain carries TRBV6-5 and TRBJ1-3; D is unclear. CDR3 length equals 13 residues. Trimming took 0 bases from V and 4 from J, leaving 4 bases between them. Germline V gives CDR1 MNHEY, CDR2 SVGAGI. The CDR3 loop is CASSYSIGNTIYF. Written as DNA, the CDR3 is TGTGCCAGCAGTTACTCGATAGGAAACACCATATATTTT.

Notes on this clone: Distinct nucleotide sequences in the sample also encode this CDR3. The CDR3 DNA sequence: TGTGCCAGTAGTATAACAGGGGGCTCCTACGAGCAGTACTTC. Translation gives CASSITGGSYEQYF. The genes are TRBV19 and TRBJ2-7; TRBD1 aligns across 8 bases. Germline V CDR1 and CDR2: LNHDA, SQIVND (reference sequence). This CDR3 region has 14 residues. Trimming removed 2 bases from V and 0 bases from J; junction bases left unmatched: 0.

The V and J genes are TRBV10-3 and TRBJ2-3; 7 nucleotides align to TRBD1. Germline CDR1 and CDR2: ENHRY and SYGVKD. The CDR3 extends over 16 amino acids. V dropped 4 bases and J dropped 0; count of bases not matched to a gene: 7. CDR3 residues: CAISGGQATSTDTQYF. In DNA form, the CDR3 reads TGTGCCATCAGTGGTGGACAGGCGACTAGCACAGATACGCAGTATTTT.

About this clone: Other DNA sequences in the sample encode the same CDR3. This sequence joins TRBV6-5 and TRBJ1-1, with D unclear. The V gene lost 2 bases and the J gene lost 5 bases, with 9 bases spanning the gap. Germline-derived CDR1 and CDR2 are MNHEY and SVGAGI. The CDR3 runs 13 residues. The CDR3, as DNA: TGTGCCAGCAGTTACGGGCGGAGGACTGAAGCTTTCTTT. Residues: CASSYGRRTEAFF.

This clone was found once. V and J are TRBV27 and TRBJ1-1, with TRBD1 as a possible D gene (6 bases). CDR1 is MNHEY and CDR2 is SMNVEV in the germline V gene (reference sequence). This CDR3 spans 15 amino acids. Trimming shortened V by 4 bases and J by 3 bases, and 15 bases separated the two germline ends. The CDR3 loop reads CASSSYREADTEAFF. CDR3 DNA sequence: TGTGCCAGCAGTTCGTACAGGGAGGCGGACACTGAAGCTTTCTTT.

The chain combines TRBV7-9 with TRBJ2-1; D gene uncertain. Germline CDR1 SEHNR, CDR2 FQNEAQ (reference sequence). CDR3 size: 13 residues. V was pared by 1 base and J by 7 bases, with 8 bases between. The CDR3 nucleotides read TGTGCCAGCAGCTTAGGACTGACGAATGAGCAGTTCTTC. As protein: CASSLGLTNEQFF.

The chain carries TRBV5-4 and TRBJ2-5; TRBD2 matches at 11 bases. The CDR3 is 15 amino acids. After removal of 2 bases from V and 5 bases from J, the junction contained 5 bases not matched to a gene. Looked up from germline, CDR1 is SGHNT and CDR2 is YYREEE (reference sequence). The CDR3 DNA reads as TGTGCCAGCAGCTTTAGCGGGGGGGCCTTTGAGACCCAGTACTTC. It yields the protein CASSFSGGAFETQYF.

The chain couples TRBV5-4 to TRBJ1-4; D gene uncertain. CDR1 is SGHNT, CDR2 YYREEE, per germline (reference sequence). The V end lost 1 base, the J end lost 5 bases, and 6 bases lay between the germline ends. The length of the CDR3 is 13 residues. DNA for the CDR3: TGTGCCAGCAGCTTGTCCGAGAATGAAAAACTGTTTTTT. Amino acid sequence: CASSLSENEKLFF. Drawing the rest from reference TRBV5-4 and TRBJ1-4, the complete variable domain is ETGVTQSPTHLIKTRGQQVTLRCSSQSGHNTVSWYQQALGQGPQFIFQYYREEENGRGNFPPRFSGLQFPNYSSELNVNALELDDSALYLCASSLSENEKLFFGSGTQLSVL.

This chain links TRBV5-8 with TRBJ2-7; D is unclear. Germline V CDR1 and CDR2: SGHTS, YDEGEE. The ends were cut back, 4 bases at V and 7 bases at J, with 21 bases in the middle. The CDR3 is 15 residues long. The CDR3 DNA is TGTGCCAGCAGCCCCTTGGTCCGGCCCATAGAAGAGCAGTACTTC. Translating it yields CASSPLVRPIEEQYF.

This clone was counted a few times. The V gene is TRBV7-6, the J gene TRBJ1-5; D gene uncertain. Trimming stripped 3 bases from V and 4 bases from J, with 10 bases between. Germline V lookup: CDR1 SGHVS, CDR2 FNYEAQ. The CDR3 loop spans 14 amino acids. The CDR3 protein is CASSLGDGNQPQHF. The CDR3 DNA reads TGTGCCAGCAGCTTGGGCGATGGGAATCAGCCCCAGCATTTT.

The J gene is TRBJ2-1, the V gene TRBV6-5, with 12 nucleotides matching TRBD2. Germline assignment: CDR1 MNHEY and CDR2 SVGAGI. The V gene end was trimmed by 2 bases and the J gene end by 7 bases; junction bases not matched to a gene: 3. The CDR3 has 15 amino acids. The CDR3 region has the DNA TGTGCCAGCAGTTACATAGGACTAGCGGGGAATGAGCAGTTCTTC. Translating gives CASSYIGLAGNEQFF.

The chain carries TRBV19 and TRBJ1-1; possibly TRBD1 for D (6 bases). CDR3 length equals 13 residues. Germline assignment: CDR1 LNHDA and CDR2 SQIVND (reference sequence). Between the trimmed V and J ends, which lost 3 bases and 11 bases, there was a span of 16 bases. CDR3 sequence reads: CASSMRAGAGAFF. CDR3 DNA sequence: TGTGCCAGTAGTATGCGGGCGGGGGCTGGGGCTTTCTTT.

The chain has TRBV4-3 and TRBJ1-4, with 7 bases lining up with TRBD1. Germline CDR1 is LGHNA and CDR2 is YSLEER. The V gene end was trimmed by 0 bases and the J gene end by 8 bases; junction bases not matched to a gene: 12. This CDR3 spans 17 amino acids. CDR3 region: CASSQDAGTDLREKLFF. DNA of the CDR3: TGCGCCAGCAGCCAAGATGCCGGGACAGACCTTCGAGAAAAACTGTTTTTT.

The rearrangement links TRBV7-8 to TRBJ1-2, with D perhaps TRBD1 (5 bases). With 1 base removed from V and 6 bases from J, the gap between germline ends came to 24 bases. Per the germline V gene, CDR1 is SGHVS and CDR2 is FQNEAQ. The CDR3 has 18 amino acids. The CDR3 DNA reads TGTGCCAGCAGCTTAGATTATATCGGGCCCGGGACGGAGAATGGCTACACCTTC. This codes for CASSLDYIGPGTENGYTF.

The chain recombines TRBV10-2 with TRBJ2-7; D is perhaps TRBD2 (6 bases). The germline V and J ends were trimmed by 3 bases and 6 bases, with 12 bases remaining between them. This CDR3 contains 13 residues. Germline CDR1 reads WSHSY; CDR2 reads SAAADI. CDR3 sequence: CASSDGGWVEQYF. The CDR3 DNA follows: TGCGCCAGCAGTGACGGAGGGTGGGTCGAGCAGTACTTC.

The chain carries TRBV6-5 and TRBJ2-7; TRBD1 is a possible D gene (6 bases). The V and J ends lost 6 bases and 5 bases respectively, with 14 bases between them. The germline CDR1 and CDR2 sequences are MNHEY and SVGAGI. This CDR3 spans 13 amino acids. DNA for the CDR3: TGTGCCAGCAGCCTTACAGGGTACCACGAGCAGTACTTC. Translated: CASSLTGYHEQYF.

The CDR3 here is CASSVVGPNTEAFF. The CDR3 DNA follows: TGTGCCAGCAGCGTAGTGGGACCGAACACTGAAGCTTTCTTT. The chain recombines TRBV9 with TRBJ1-1; possibly TRBD1 for D (5 bases). CDR1 is SGDLS and CDR2 is YYNGEE in the germline V gene. The CDR3 extends over 14 amino acids. V dropped 0 bases and J dropped 1 base, with 7 bases sitting between them.

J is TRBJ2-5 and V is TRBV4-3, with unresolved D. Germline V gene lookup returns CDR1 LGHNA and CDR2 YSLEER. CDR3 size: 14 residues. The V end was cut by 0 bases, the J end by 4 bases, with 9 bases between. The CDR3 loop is CASSQDRVPETQYF. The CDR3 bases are TGCGCCAGCAGCCAAGACCGGGTTCCAGAGACCCAGTACTTC.

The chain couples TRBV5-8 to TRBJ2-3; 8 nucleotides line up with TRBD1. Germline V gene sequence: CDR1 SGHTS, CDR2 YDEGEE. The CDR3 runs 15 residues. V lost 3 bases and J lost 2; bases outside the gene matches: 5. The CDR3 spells CASSSGQGHTDTQYF. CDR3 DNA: TGTGCCAGCAGCTCCGGACAGGGCCACACAGATACGCAGTATTTT.

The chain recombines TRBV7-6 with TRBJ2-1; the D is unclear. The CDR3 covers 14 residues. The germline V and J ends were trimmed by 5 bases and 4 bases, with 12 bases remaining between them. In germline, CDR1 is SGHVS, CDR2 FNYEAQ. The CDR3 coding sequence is TGTGCCAGCAGCCCCGAGGCAGGATACAATGAGCAGTTCTTC. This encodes CASSPEAGYNEQFF.

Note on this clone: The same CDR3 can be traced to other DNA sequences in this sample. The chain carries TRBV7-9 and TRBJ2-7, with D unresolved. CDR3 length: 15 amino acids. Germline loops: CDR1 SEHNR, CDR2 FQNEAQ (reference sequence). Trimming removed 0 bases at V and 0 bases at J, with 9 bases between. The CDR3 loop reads CASSLAVGSSYEQYF. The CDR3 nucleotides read TGTGCCAGCAGCTTAGCAGTAGGGTCCTCCTACGAGCAGTACTTC.

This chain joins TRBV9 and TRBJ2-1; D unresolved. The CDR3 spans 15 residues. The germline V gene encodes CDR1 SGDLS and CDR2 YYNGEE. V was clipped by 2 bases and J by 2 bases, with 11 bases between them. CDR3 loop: CASSVGRVPYNEQFF. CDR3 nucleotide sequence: TGTGCCAGCAGCGTTGGCCGGGTCCCCTACAATGAGCAGTTCTTC.